This T cell receptor beta chain is from a study of shared T cell receptors in the human thymus. The trim removed 5 bases at V and 3 bases at J, leaving 8 bases unmatched. The germline gives CDR1 SEHNR, CDR2 FQNEAQ (reference sequence). The CDR3 contains 15 residues. Clones were sequenced by immunoSEQ multiplex PCR, and TCRdb holds only the in-frame ones, with some missing. The table has hundreds of thousands of clones, around 87% seen once; the top ten hold roughly 0.0089%. The data were also submitted as part of a second study, on human thymus T cells. As that report states: Among unrelated individuals, related research reported thymic repertoires that overlapped highly.

V is TRBV7-9 and J is TRBJ2-5, with 8 nucleotides matching TRBD2. The sequence derives from a boy under two years old with a congenital heart defect. Specimen: thymocytes. CDR3 bases: TGTGCCAGCAGCCCCCCGCCGGGGGGGAAAGAGACCCAGTACTTC. Translation gives CASSPPPGGKETQYF. Complete variable domain (other parts from reference TRBV7-9 and TRBJ2-5): DTGVSQNPRHKITKRGQNVTFRCDPISEHNRLYWYRQTLGQGPEFLTYFQNEAQLEKSRLLSDRFSAERPKGSFSTLEIQRTEQGDSAMYLCASSPPPGGKETQYFGPGTRLLVL.